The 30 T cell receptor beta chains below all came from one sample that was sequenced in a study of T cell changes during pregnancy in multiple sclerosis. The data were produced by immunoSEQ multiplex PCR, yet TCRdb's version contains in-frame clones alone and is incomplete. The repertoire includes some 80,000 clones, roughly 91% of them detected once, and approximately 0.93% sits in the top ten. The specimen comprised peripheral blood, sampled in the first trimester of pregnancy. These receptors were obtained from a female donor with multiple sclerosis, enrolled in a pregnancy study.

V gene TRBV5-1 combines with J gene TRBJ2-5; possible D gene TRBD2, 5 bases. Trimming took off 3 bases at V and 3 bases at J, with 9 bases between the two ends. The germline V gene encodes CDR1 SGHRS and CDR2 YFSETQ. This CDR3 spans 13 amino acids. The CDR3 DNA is TGCGCCAGCAGCTCTCTCGGGGAAGAGACCCAGTACTTC. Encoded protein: CASSSLGEETQYF.

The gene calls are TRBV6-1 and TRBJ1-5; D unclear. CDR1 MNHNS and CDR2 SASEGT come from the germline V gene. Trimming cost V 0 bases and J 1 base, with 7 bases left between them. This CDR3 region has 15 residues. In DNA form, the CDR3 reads TGTGCCAGCAGTGAAGCGGGCAGGAGCAATCAGCCCCAGCATTTT. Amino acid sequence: CASSEAGRSNQPQHF.

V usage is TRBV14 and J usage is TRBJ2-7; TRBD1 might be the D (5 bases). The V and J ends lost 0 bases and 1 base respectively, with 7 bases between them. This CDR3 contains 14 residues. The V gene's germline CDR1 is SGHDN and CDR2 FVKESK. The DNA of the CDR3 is TGTGCCAGCAGCCAAGACAGGGTTTCCTACGAGCAGTACTTC. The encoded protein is CASSQDRVSYEQYF.

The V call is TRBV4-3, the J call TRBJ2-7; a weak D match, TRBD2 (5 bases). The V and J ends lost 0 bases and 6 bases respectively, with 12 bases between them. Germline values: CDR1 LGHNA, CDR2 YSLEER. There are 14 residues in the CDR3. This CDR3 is CASSQDQAGSEQYF. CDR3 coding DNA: TGCGCCAGCAGCCAAGACCAGGCTGGGAGCGAGCAGTACTTC.

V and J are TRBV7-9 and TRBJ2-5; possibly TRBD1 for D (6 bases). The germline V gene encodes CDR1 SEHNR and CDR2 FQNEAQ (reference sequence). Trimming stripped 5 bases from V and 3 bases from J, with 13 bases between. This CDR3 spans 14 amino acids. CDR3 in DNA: TGTGCCAGCAGCCGACAGGTTGTCAAAGAGACCCAGTACTTC. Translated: CASSRQVVKETQYF.

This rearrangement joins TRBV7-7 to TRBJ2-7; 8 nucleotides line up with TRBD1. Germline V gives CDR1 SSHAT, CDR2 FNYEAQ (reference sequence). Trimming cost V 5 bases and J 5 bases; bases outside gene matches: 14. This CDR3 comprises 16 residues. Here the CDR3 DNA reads TGTGCCAGCAGCCCCAGGGGGCCGCTTAGTCTTAACGAGCAGTACTTC. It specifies CASSPRGPLSLNEQYF.

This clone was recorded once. CDR3 protein: CASSESGGRDTQYF. CDR3 bases: TGTGCCAGCAGTGAGTCTGGGGGCAGAGATACGCAGTATTTT. The J gene is TRBJ2-3, the V gene TRBV6-4; TRBD1 might be the D (6 bases). In germline, CDR1 is MRHNA, CDR2 SNTAGT. CDR3 length: 14 residues. Trimming shortened V by 3 bases and J by 5 bases, and 12 bases separated the two germline ends.

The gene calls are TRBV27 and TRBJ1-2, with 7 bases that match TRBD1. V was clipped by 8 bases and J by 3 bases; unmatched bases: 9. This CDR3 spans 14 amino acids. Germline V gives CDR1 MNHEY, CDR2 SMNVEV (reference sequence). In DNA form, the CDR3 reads TGTGCCAGCGGGACGACAGGGCGATACTATGGCTACACCTTC. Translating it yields CASGTTGRYYGYTF.

The DNA of the CDR3 is TGTGCCAGCAGTTACTCATTGACAGGAACCTACGAGCAGTACTTC. It yields the protein CASSYSLTGTYEQYF. The chain recombines TRBV6-5 with TRBJ2-7; D possibly corresponds to TRBD1 (6 bases). Germline loops: CDR1 MNHEY, CDR2 SVGAGI. V was pared by 0 bases and J by 2 bases, with 11 bases between. The CDR3 contains 15 residues.

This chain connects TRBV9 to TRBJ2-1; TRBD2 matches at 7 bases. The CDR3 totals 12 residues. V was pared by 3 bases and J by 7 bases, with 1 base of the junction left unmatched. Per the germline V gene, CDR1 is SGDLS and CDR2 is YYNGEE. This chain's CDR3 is CASSGSGNEQFF. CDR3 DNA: TGTGCCAGCAGCGGTAGCGGGAATGAGCAGTTCTTC. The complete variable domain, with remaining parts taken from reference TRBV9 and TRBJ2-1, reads DSGVTQTPKHLITATGQRVTLRCSPRSGDLSVYWYQQSLDQGLQFLIQYYNGEERAKGNILERFSAQQFPDLHSELNLSSLELGDSALYFCASSGSGNEQFFGPGTRLTVL.

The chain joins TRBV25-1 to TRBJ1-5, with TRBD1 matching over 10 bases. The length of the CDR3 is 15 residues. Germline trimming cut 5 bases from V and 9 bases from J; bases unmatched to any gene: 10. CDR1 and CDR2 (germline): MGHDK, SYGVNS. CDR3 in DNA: TGTGCCAGCAGTACCGGGACAGGGGTTGAGGGGCCCCAGCATTTT. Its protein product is CASSTGTGVEGPQHF.

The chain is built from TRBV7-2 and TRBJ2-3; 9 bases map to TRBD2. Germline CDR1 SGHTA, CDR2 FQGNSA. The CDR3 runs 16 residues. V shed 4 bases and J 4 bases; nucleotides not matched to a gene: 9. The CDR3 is CASSSGTSSTSDTQYF. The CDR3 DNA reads TGTGCCAGCAGCTCAGGGACTAGCAGCACGTCAGATACGCAGTATTTT.

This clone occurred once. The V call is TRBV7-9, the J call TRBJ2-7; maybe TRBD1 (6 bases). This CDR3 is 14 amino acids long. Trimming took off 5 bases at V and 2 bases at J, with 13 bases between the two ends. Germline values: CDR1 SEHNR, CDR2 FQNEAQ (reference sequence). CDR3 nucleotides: TGTGCCAGCAGCGCCGGACAGTTCCCCTACGAGCAGTACTTC. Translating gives CASSAGQFPYEQYF.

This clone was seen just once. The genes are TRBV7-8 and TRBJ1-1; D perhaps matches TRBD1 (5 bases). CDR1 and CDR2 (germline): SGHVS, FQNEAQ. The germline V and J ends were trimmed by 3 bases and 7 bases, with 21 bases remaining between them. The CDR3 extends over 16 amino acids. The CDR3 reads CASSFRTGATVNEAFF. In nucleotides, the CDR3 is TGTGCCAGCAGCTTTAGAACAGGCGCCACAGTAAATGAAGCTTTCTTT. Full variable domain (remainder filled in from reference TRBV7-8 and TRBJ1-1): GAGVSQSPRYKVAKRGQDVALRCDPISGHVSLFWYQQALGQGPEFLTYFQNEAQLDKSGLPSDRFFAERPEGSVSTLKIQRTQQEDSAVYLCASSFRTGATVNEAFFGQGTRLTVV.

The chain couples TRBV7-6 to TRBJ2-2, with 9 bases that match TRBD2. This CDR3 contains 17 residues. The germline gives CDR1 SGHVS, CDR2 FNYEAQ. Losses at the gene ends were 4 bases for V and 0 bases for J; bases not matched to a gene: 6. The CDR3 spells CASSYVAGATNTGELFF. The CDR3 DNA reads TGTGCCAGCAGCTACGTAGCGGGGGCTACGAACACCGGGGAGCTGTTTTTT.

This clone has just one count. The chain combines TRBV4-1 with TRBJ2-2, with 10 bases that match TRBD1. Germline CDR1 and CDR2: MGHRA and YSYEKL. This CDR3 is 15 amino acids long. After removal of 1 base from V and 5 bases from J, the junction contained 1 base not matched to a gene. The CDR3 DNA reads TGCGCCAGCAGCCAAGGGACAGGGGGGACCGGGGAGCTGTTTTTT. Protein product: CASSQGTGGTGELFF.

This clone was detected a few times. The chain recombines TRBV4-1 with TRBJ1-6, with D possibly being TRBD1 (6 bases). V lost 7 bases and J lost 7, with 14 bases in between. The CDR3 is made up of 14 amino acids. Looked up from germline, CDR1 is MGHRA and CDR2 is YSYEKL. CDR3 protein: CASTFERGNSPLHF. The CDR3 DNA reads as TGCGCCAGCACCTTCGAGAGGGGGAATTCACCCCTCCACTTT.

CDR3 DNA: TGCAGCGTTGTAGGGGCAGGCGTACCCTCGAACACCGGGGAGCTGTTTTTT. This encodes CSVVGAGVPSNTGELFF. The chain combines TRBV29-1 with TRBJ2-2; possibly TRBD1 for D (5 bases). CDR1 is SQVTM, CDR2 ANQGSEA, per germline. The germline V and J ends were trimmed by 4 bases and 0 bases, with 18 bases remaining between them. The CDR3 loop spans 17 amino acids.

The CDR3 sequence is CASSASGTVQGDTQYF. CDR3 nucleotides: TGTGCCAGCAGCGCGTCCGGGACAGTTCAGGGAGATACGCAGTATTTT. This chain connects TRBV9 to TRBJ2-3; 7 bases are a match to TRBD1. Trimming removed 3 bases from V and 5 bases from J; junction bases left unmatched: 12. Germline V CDR1 and CDR2: SGDLS, YYNGEE. The CDR3 totals 16 residues.

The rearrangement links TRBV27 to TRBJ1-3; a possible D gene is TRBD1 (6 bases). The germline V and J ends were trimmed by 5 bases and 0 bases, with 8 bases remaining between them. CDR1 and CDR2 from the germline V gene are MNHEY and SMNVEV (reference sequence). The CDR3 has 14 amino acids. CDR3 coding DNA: TGTGCCAGCAGTACAGGGCCCTCTGGAAACACCATATATTTT. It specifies CASSTGPSGNTIYF.

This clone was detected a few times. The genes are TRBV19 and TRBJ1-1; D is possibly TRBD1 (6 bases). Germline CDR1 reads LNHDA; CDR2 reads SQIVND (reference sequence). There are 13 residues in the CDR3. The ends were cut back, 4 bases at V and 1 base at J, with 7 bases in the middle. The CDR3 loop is CASSSRGNTEAFF. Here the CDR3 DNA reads TGTGCCAGTAGTAGCAGGGGGAACACTGAAGCTTTCTTT.

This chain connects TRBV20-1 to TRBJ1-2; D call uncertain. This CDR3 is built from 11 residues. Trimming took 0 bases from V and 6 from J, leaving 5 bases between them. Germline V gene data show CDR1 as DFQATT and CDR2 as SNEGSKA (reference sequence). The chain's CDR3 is CSARDSDGYTF. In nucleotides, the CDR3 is TGCAGTGCTAGAGATTCAGATGGCTACACCTTC.

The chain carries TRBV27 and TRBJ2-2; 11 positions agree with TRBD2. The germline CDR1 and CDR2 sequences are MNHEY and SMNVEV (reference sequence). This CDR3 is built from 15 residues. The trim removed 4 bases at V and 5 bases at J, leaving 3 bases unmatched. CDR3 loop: CASSWLAGGTGELFF. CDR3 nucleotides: TGTGCCAGCAGTTGGCTAGCGGGGGGTACCGGGGAGCTGTTTTTT.

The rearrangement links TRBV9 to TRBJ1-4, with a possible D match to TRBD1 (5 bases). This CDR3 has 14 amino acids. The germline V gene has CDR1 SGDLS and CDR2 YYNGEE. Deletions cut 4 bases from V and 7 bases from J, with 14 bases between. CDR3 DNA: TGTGCCAGCAGCTGGAGCGGGGGAGGTGAAAAACTGTTTTTT. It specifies CASSWSGGGEKLFF.

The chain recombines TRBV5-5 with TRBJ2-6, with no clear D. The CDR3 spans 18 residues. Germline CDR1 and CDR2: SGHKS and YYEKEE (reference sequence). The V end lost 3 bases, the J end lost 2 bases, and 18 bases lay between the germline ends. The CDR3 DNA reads TGTGCCAGCAGCTCCGTCGCACAGTGGAATGCTGGGGCCAACGTCCTGACTTTC. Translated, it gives CASSSVAQWNAGANVLTF.

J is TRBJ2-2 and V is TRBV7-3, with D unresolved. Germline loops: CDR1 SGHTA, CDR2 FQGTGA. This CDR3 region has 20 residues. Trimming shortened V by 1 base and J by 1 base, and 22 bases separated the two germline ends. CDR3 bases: TGTGCCAGCAGCTTAAGCCCCCGGCTGAGCCTACGAGGGAACACCGGGGAGCTGTTTTTT. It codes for CASSLSPRLSLRGNTGELFF. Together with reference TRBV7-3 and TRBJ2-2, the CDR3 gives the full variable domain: GAGVSQTPSNKVTEKGKYVELRCDPISGHTALYWYRQSLGQGPEFLIYFQGTGAADDSGLPNDRFFAVRPEGSVSTLKIQRTERGDSAVYLCASSLSPRLSLRGNTGELFFGEGSRLTVL.

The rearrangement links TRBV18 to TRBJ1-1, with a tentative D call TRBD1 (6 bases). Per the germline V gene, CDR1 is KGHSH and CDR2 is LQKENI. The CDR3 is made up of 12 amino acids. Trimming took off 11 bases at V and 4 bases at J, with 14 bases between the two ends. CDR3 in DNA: TGTGCCTCCTACAGGGAGGGCACTGAAGCTTTCTTT. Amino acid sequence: CASYREGTEAFF.

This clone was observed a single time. The CDR3 nucleotides are TGCGCCAGCAGCCCGACTAGCGGGGTCCAAGAGACCCAGTACTTC. Translation gives CASSPTSGVQETQYF. V is TRBV4-1 and J is TRBJ2-5; 11 bases fit TRBD2. V dropped 4 bases and J dropped 1; count of bases not matched to a gene: 2. The CDR3 totals 15 residues. CDR1 and CDR2 from the germline V gene are MGHRA and YSYEKL.

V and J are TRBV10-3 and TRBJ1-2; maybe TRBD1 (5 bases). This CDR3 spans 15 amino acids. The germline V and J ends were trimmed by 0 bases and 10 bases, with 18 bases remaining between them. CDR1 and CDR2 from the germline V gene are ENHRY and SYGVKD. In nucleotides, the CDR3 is TGTGCCATCAGTGAGTCGCTTTCCGGGACGGGACTCTACACCTTC. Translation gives CAISESLSGTGLYTF.

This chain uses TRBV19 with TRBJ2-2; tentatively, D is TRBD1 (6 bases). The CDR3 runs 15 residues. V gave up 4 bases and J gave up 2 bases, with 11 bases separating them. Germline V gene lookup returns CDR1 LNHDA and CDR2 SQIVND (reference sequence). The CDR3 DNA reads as TGTGCCAGTAGTACCGGGACACCCAACACCGGGGAGCTGTTTTTT. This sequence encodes CASSTGTPNTGELFF.